The clone carrying this T cell receptor beta chain showed up many times. Looked up from germline, CDR1 is SEHNR and CDR2 is FQNEAQ (reference sequence). Trimming took off 5 bases at V and 5 bases at J, with 18 bases between the two ends. There are 16 residues in the CDR3. This sample stems from a study of molecular identifiers for immune sequencing clone quantification. Each CDR3 protein gets one entry after TCRdb re-called the PCR reads with MiXCR. The sample lists fewer than 350,000 distinct CDR3 sequences, roughly 23% occurring once. Researchers sorted naive CD8 T cells as cells that were CD8+CD4-CCR7+CD45RA+.

The origin of this receptor is a human donor in good health. Some libraries in this study had Jurkat cell RNA spiked in. The specimen was naive CD8+ T cells from blood, with Jurkat cell RNA spiked in. Subset given: FACS-sorted CD8+CD4-CCR7+CD45RA+ naive T cells. The V and J genes are TRBV7-9 and TRBJ2-2; D is unclear. Here the CDR3 DNA reads TGTGCCAGCAGCCTCGAGGAAAGCACGGAGACCGGGGAGCTGTTTTTT. Translation: CASSLEESTETGELFF.